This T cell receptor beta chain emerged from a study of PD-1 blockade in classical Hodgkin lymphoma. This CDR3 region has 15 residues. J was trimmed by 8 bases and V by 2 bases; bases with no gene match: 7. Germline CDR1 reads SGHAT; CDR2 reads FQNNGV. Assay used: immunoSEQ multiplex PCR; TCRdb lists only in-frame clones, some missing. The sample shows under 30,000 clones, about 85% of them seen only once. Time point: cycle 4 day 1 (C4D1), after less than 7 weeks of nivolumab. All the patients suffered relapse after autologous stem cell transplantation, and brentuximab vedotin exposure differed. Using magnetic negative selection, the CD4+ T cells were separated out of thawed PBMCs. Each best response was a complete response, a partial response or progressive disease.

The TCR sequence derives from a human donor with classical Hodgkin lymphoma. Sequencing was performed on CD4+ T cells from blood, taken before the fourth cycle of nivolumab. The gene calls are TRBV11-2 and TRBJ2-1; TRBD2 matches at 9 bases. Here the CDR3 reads CASSLLVSGSYEQFF. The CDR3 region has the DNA TGTGCCAGCAGCTTACTGGTTAGCGGGAGCTATGAGCAGTTCTTC.